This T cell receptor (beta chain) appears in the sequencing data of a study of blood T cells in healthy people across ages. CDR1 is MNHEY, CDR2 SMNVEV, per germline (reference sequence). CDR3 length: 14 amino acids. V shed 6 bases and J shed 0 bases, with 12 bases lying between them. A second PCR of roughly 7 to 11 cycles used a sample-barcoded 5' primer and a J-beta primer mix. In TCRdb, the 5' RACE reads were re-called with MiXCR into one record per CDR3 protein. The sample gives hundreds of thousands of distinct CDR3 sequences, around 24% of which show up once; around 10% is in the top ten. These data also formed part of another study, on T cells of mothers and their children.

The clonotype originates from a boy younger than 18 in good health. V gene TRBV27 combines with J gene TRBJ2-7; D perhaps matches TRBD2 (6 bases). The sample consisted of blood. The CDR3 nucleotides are TGTGCCAGCAGCACTAGCCCGAGCTCCTACGAGCAGTACTTC. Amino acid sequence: CASSTSPSSYEQYF.